The clone carrying this TCR beta chain was seen more than once but under ten times. A TCRbeta library incorporating unique molecular identifiers was prepared. TCRdb reanalysed the PCR reads using MiXCR and keeps one entry per CDR3 protein. The data contain just under 550,000 distinct CDR3 sequences, approximately 16% of them singletons. The CDR3 has 16 residues. The germline V gene encodes CDR1 SGHTA and CDR2 FQGNSA. V shed 5 bases and J 6 bases; nucleotides not matched to a gene: 13. The record originates from a study of T-cell reconstitution after alpha-beta-depleted transplantation in children. Sequencing was performed on PBMCs from the stem cell graft donor, taken from the stem cell graft. The origin of this receptor is a human donor who donated a stem cell graft to a child with acute lymphoblastic leukemia. The V and J genes are TRBV7-2 and TRBJ2-1; 7 nucleotides line up with TRBD2. DNA for the CDR3: TGTGCCAGCAGCGCAAACCCCCTCGCGGGGGTCAATGAGCAGTTCTTC. As protein: CASSANPLAGVNEQFF.